The present entry profiles one T cell receptor beta chain with its context. In the original workflow: How many nucleated cells were present was estimated from reference gene primer amplification. The data were produced by immunoSEQ multiplex PCR, yet TCRdb's version contains in-frame clones alone and is incomplete. The DNA gave D and trimming, while V, J and clone size come from that table. The repertoire holds roughly 68,000 clones, approximately 90% seen once, with over 5% in the top ten. The sample belongs to a study of blood T cell repertoires in COVID-19. Across the study: Samples of COVID-19 (acute and convalescent) were obtained from the United States, Italy and Spain. In each case, the material was cDNA or gDNA derived from T cells, B-cell-depleted T cells, or PBMCs.

This CDR3 region has 14 residues. The germline gives CDR1 MNHEY, CDR2 SVGAGI. Trimming took 6 bases from V and 5 from J, leaving 14 bases between them. This receptor was taken from a woman aged 70-85 years with acute or convalescent COVID-19. The sample comprised peripheral blood. J is TRBJ1-5 and V is TRBV6-5; D may be TRBD1 (5 bases). CDR3 residues: CASRPSGKYQPQHF. The DNA of the CDR3 is TGTGCCAGCAGGCCGTCAGGGAAATATCAGCCCCAGCATTTT.